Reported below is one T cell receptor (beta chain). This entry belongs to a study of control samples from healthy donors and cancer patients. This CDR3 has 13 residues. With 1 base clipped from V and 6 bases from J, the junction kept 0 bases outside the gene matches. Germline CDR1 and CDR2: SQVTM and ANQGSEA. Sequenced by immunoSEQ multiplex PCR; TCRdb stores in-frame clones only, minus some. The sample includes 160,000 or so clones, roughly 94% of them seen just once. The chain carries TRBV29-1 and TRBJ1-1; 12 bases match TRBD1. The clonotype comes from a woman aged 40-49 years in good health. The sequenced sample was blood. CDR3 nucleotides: TGCAGCGTTGAAGGGGACAGGGGGCCTGAAGCTTTCTTT. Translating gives CSVEGDRGPEAFF.